These 22 T cell receptor beta chains share one sample of origin, sequenced in a study of control samples from healthy donors and cancer patients (dated by TCRdb to the early 2020s). The library was generated by the immunoSEQ multiplex PCR assay. Held by TCRdb, this immuneACCESS table contains in-frame sequences only and omits some clones. Under half of the omission traces to an unresolved V gene where checked; the cause of the rest is unknown. For this sample the table gives about 130,000 clones, of which around 90% were detected only once. Of the sample, roughly 7.8% is held by the ten largest clones. Sample: blood. The receptors here all came from a young man in good health.

The V and J genes are TRBV9 and TRBJ2-5; 10 nucleotides align to TRBD2. V shed 4 bases, J shed 4 bases, and the junction held 4 bases outside the gene matches. The CDR3 sequence is 14 residues long. The germline gives CDR1 SGDLS, CDR2 YYNGEE. For the CDR3, the DNA is TGTGCCAGCAGCACCCTAGCGGGGGCAGAGACCCAGTACTTC. Encoded protein: CASSTLAGAETQYF. Looking up the rest from reference TRBV9 and TRBJ2-5 gives the full variable domain: DSGVTQTPKHLITATGQRVTLRCSPRSGDLSVYWYQQSLDQGLQFLIQYYNGEERAKGNILERFSAQQFPDLHSELNLSSLELGDSALYFCASSTLAGAETQYFGPGTRLLVL.

The sample holds many counts of this clone. The J gene is TRBJ2-3, the V gene TRBV6-4; possibly TRBD1 for D (6 bases). The V and J ends lost 6 bases and 4 bases respectively, with 11 bases between them. The length of the CDR3 is 13 residues. Germline CDR1 reads MRHNA; CDR2 reads SNTAGT. The CDR3 spells CASSRTEADTQYF. In nucleotides, the CDR3 is TGTGCCAGCAGCAGGACAGAGGCAGATACGCAGTATTTT.

The genes are TRBV10-3 and TRBJ1-5, with a weak D call TRBD1 (6 bases). CDR1 is ENHRY and CDR2 is SYGVKD in the germline V gene. The CDR3 is 15 amino acids. Trimming pared 4 bases from V and 5 bases from J, leaving 15 bases between. This CDR3 is CAISAGGQGDQPQHF. CDR3 nucleotides: TGTGCCATCAGTGCGGGGGGGCAGGGTGATCAGCCCCAGCATTTT.

The chain carries TRBV19 and TRBJ2-5; tentatively, D is TRBD2 (6 bases). CDR3 length: 14 amino acids. The V end lost 4 bases, the J end lost 4 bases, and 13 bases lay between the germline ends. Germline values: CDR1 LNHDA, CDR2 SQIVND (reference sequence). The CDR3: CASSRYQGGETQYF. In DNA form, the CDR3 reads TGTGCCAGTAGTAGATACCAGGGAGGAGAGACCCAGTACTTC.

The rearrangement uses TRBV4-2 and TRBJ2-7; 7 bases match TRBD1. CDR1 is LGHNA, CDR2 YNFKEQ, per germline. This CDR3 comprises 15 residues. The junction had 2 bases not matched to a gene; V was cut back by 0 bases and J by 0 bases. The CDR3 sequence is CASSQDGDSSYEQYF. CDR3 sequence (DNA): TGTGCCAGCAGCCAAGATGGGGACAGCTCCTACGAGCAGTACTTC.

J is TRBJ2-5 and V is TRBV5-4; TRBD2 matches 7 bases. Trimming at V came to 1 base and at J to 3 bases, leaving 3 bases not matched to a gene. CDR1 is SGHNT and CDR2 is YYREEE in the germline V gene (reference sequence). The CDR3 is 14 residues long. CDR3 sequence reads: CASSLWGGKETQYF. Here the CDR3 DNA reads TGTGCCAGCAGCTTGTGGGGAGGGAAAGAGACCCAGTACTTC.

The V and J genes are TRBV19 and TRBJ1-2; weak D call: TRBD1 (6 bases). The germline V gene encodes CDR1 LNHDA and CDR2 SQIVND (reference sequence). CDR3 length equals 14 residues. V was clipped by 5 bases and J by 3 bases, with 13 bases between them. The CDR3 reads CASSAYRDYYGYTF. CDR3 DNA: TGTGCCAGTAGTGCCTACAGGGATTACTATGGCTACACCTTC.

J is TRBJ1-3 and V is TRBV4-2; 7 nucleotides match TRBD1. V shed 4 bases, J shed 7 bases, and the junction held 16 bases outside the gene matches. Germline CDR1 LGHNA, CDR2 YNFKEQ. The CDR3 extends over 17 amino acids. DNA for the CDR3: TGTGCCAGCAGCCTCGTACCCAGCGGACAGGATCGGAACACCATATATTTT. It codes for CASSLVPSGQDRNTIYF.

In this sample, this clone turned up once. The chain joins TRBV5-1 to TRBJ2-7, with 7 bases identical to TRBD1. This CDR3 comprises 14 residues. J was trimmed by 7 bases and V by 4 bases; bases with no gene match: 11. Germline values: CDR1 SGHRS, CDR2 YFSETQ. In DNA form, the CDR3 reads TGCGCCAGCAGCCCTAGACAGGGTGAATCTGAGCAGTACTTC. Protein: CASSPRQGESEQYF.

The chain links TRBV6-1 to TRBJ1-2; D is unclear. Trimming left V 2 bases short and J 8 bases short, with 15 bases between. The CDR3 is made up of 14 amino acids. Germline V lookup: CDR1 MNHNS, CDR2 SASEGT. CDR3 residues: CASSESSWTTGYTF. In DNA, the CDR3 is TGTGCCAGCAGTGAAAGTTCTTGGACCACGGGCTACACCTTC.

The chain joins TRBV30 to TRBJ1-5, with a tentative D call TRBD1 (5 bases). Germline CDR1 reads GTSNPN; CDR2 reads SVGIG (reference sequence). The V end lost 0 bases, the J end lost 0 bases, and 12 bases lay between the germline ends. The CDR3 covers 16 residues. In DNA, the CDR3 is TGTGCCTGGAGTGTTACTGGGACTTTTAGCAATCAGCCCCAGCATTTT. Translation gives CAWSVTGTFSNQPQHF.

V and J are TRBV6-1 and TRBJ1-4, with D hard to call. Germline V CDR1 and CDR2: MNHNS, SASEGT. Trimming removed 1 base at V and 8 bases at J, with 14 bases between. The CDR3 sequence is 15 residues long. CDR3 DNA: TGTGCCAGCAGTGAAGGGACGCCCGCCGTAGAAAAACTGTTTTTT. Protein: CASSEGTPAVEKLFF.

V usage is TRBV5-4 and J usage is TRBJ1-1; D perhaps matches TRBD1 (5 bases). The CDR3 sequence is 15 residues long. Trimming shortened V by 3 bases and J by 0 bases, and 12 bases separated the two germline ends. Germline lookup yields CDR1 SGHNT and CDR2 YYREEE (reference sequence). The CDR3 nucleotides are TGTGCCAGCAGCTCGGCGACGGACATGAACACTGAAGCTTTCTTT. This codes for CASSSATDMNTEAFF.

The chain employs TRBV29-1 and TRBJ2-5, with TRBD1 identical over 7 bases. V shed 6 bases, J shed 4 bases, and the junction held 5 bases outside the gene matches. The CDR3 is 12 amino acids. CDR1 and CDR2 (germline): SQVTM, ANQGSEA. CDR3 nucleotide sequence: TGCAGCGTACGACAGGGATCAGAGACCCAGTACTTC. This sequence encodes CSVRQGSETQYF.

This sequence joins TRBV6-1 and TRBJ1-1, with D perhaps matching TRBD1 (6 bases). The CDR3 sequence is 15 residues long. The ends were cut back, 3 bases at V and 1 base at J, with 12 bases in the middle. Looked up from germline, CDR1 is MNHNS and CDR2 is SASEGT. CDR3 in DNA: TGTGCCAGCAGTGACAGGGGAAGGGGGAACACTGAAGCTTTCTTT. Translation gives CASSDRGRGNTEAFF.

The chain links TRBV18 to TRBJ1-6; D gene uncertain. This CDR3 has 13 residues. V was pared by 1 base and J by 13 bases, with 11 bases between. Per germline, CDR1 KGHSH and CDR2 LQKENI. The CDR3 sequence: CASSPQDGRPLHF. The CDR3 DNA reads as TGTGCCAGCTCACCACAGGATGGGCGGCCCCTCCACTTT.

The V and J genes are TRBV19 and TRBJ2-4; D may correspond to TRBD1 or TRBD2 (5 bases each). The germline V gene has CDR1 LNHDA and CDR2 SQIVND (reference sequence). This CDR3 comprises 14 residues. Trimming removed 3 bases from V and 9 bases from J, with 15 bases in between. CDR3 sequence (DNA): TGTGCCAGTAGTATGGCAACCCGGGGCCGCATTCAGTACTTC. Residues: CASSMATRGRIQYF.

This clone was seen a handful of times. The rearrangement joins TRBV2 to TRBJ1-2; D is uncertain. CDR1 is SNHLY and CDR2 is FYNNEI in the germline V gene. V was trimmed by 7 bases and J by 2 bases, leaving 11 bases between them. The CDR3 has 13 amino acids. The CDR3 DNA sequence: TGTGCCAGCATCGGGGAGTCAAACTATGGCTACACCTTC. Translation gives CASIGESNYGYTF.

This chain joins TRBV2 and TRBJ1-2; tentative D call: TRBD1 (5 bases). Germline lookup yields CDR1 SNHLY and CDR2 FYNNEI. Deletions cut 0 bases from V and 8 bases from J, with 10 bases between. The CDR3 is made up of 13 amino acids. CDR3 DNA sequence: TGTGCCAGCAGTGAAGCCGGGACGGGGGGCTACACCTTC. Its translation: CASSEAGTGGYTF.

This chain connects TRBV29-1 to TRBJ2-1; 8 bases align to TRBD2. This CDR3 contains 17 residues. With V trimmed by 1 base and J by 0 bases, 8 bases remained unmatched. Germline assignment: CDR1 SQVTM and CDR2 ANQGSEA. The CDR3 sequence is CSVEGDVSGGSYNEQFF. The CDR3 DNA reads as TGCAGCGTTGAAGGGGACGTGAGCGGGGGCTCCTACAATGAGCAGTTCTTC.

The table lists this clone with a count of one. The V call is TRBV7-9, the J call TRBJ1-3, with 7 bases fitting TRBD1. The CDR3 sequence is 17 residues long. The junction had 8 bases not matched to a gene; V was cut back by 1 base and J by 2 bases. Germline loops: CDR1 SEHNR, CDR2 FQNEAQ (reference sequence). This CDR3 is CASSLDLDTGAGNTIYF. In DNA, the CDR3 is TGTGCCAGCAGCTTAGACCTAGATACAGGGGCTGGAAACACCATATATTTT.

The chain has TRBV5-6 and TRBJ1-3, with D unclear. The CDR3 sequence is 15 residues long. CDR1 SGHDT and CDR2 YYEEEE come from the germline V gene. Trimming removed 0 bases from V and 1 base from J, with 8 bases in between. The chain's CDR3 is CASSLGRPSGNTIYF. DNA of the CDR3: TGTGCCAGCAGCTTGGGACGGCCTTCTGGAAACACCATATATTTT.